A selection of T cell receptor beta chains follows, all from one sample in a study of T cells in tuberculosis. Clones were sequenced by immunoSEQ multiplex PCR, and TCRdb holds only the in-frame ones, with some missing. The profile shows 35,000 to 55,000 clones, approximately 94% of them singletons. The sample was PBMCs. Receptor source: a donor between 5 and 29 years old with latent tuberculosis or without tuberculosis infection. Some clones in this sample may be carry-over from other donors' samples. Both conserved end residues are part of each CDR3. Fields, in order: D gene, J gene, V gene, CDR3 protein. The D gene is left open where the match is weak.

d_gene: NA; j_gene: TRBJ2-5; v_gene: TRBV7-2; CDR3aa: CASSLARETQYF
d_gene: NA; j_gene: TRBJ1-5; v_gene: TRBV7-8; CDR3aa: CASSPLPPGQPQHF
d_gene: NA; j_gene: TRBJ2-3; v_gene: TRBV5-4; CDR3aa: CASSQPGTDTQYF
d_gene: NA; j_gene: TRBJ2-7; v_gene: TRBV5-6; CDR3aa: CASSSDGYGHYEQYF
d_gene: NA; j_gene: TRBJ2-7; v_gene: TRBV30; CDR3aa: CAWSAQYEQYF
d_gene: TRBD1; j_gene: TRBJ1-1; v_gene: TRBV19; CDR3aa: CASNGDRLMNTEAFF
d_gene: TRBD1; j_gene: TRBJ2-7; v_gene: TRBV7-3; CDR3aa: CASSYGTGDEQYF
d_gene: NA; j_gene: TRBJ1-2; v_gene: TRBV28; CDR3aa: CASSLAGYGYTF
d_gene: TRBD2; j_gene: TRBJ2-1; v_gene: TRBV28; CDR3aa: CASSLPGTSGVYNEQFF
d_gene: NA; j_gene: TRBJ1-3; v_gene: TRBV5-1; CDR3aa: CASSLSPSSGNTIYF
d_gene: NA; j_gene: TRBJ1-1; v_gene: TRBV11-2; CDR3aa: CASSLGAAMNTEAFF
d_gene: TRBD2; j_gene: TRBJ2-1; v_gene: TRBV4-1; CDR3aa: CASSPGLAGSSYNEQFF
d_gene: NA; j_gene: TRBJ2-3; v_gene: TRBV10-1; CDR3aa: CASSLKSPDTQYF
d_gene: TRBD2; j_gene: TRBJ2-1; v_gene: TRBV4-3; CDR3aa: CASSRKLAGVGNEQFF
d_gene: NA; j_gene: TRBJ1-2; v_gene: TRBV5-6; CDR3aa: CASSPNRAGVNYGYTF
d_gene: NA; j_gene: TRBJ1-5; v_gene: TRBV7-2; CDR3aa: CASSLDRNQPQHF
d_gene: NA; j_gene: TRBJ1-2; v_gene: TRBV29-1; CDR3aa: CSVEDREGSSYGYTF
d_gene: NA; j_gene: TRBJ2-5; v_gene: TRBV30; CDR3aa: CAWQQGGQETQYF